The 29 T cell receptor beta chains listed next were all sequenced from one sample in a study of technical replicates of blood from a few donors. Some clones are missing from TCRdb's copy, which holds only in-frame ones; the method was immunoSEQ multiplex PCR. The table lists roughly 80,000 clones, around 96% of them singletons. Material: T cells isolated from PBMCs. These TCRs come from a human donor in good health.

The chain carries TRBV28 and TRBJ2-5; 7 nucleotides match TRBD2. The CDR3 totals 18 residues. Germline-derived CDR1 and CDR2 are MDHEN and SYDVKM. J gave up 2 bases and V 3 bases, and 15 bases lay outside the gene matches. For the CDR3, the DNA is TGTGCCAGCAGTTTTTTTTTGCCCATGGCGGGGGATCAAGAGACCCAGTACTTC. Amino acid sequence: CASSFFLPMAGDQETQYF.

The V and J genes are TRBV13 and TRBJ1-4, with D possibly TRBD1 on 5 matching bases. Between the trimmed V and J ends, which lost 1 base and 3 bases, there was a span of 9 bases. CDR1 and CDR2 (germline): PRHDT, FYEKMQ (reference sequence). This CDR3 region has 15 residues. CDR3 nucleotide sequence: TGTGCCAGCAGCTTAGACCAGGGTGCTAATGAAAAACTGTTTTTT. Protein: CASSLDQGANEKLFF.

The V and J genes are TRBV4-1 and TRBJ2-1; 8 bases fit TRBD2. The CDR3 is 18 residues long. V was clipped by 1 base and J by 7 bases; unmatched bases: 15. Germline CDR1 reads MGHRA; CDR2 reads YSYEKL. The CDR3 here is CASSQVPQTGGRGNEQFF. In nucleotides, the CDR3 is TGCGCCAGCAGCCAAGTCCCCCAGACGGGAGGGCGCGGAAATGAGCAGTTCTTC.

This clone was seen only once. This chain links TRBV5-6 with TRBJ2-5; 7 bases align to TRBD1. The CDR3 runs to 13 residues. V lost 4 bases and J lost 2; bases outside the gene matches: 2. Germline lookup yields CDR1 SGHDT and CDR2 YYEEEE. The CDR3 sequence is CASSPQGQETQYF. CDR3 coding DNA: TGTGCCAGCAGCCCACAGGGGCAAGAGACCCAGTACTTC.

The DNA for the CDR3 is TGTGCCAGCAGTTACCAAGTCAGCGGAGACACTGAAGCTTTCTTT. It translates to CASSYQVSGDTEAFF. This sequence joins TRBV6-5 and TRBJ1-1; D remains unclear. Trimming took off 2 bases at V and 3 bases at J, with 13 bases between the two ends. This CDR3 is 15 amino acids long. Germline V gene sequence: CDR1 MNHEY, CDR2 SVGAGI.

The V call is TRBV7-9, the J call TRBJ2-1; possible D gene TRBD2, 5 bases. CDR1 and CDR2 (germline): SEHNR, FQNEAQ (reference sequence). The germline V and J ends were trimmed by 5 bases and 12 bases, with 17 bases remaining between them. The CDR3 spans 13 residues. CDR3 amino acids: CASSLNRVEGQFF. The CDR3 region has the DNA TGTGCCAGCAGCCTAAACAGAGTCGAGGGGCAGTTCTTC.

The rearrangement links TRBV29-1 to TRBJ2-1, with a tentative D call TRBD2 (5 bases). V was shortened by 6 bases and J by 8 bases, with 14 bases between the two germline ends. Germline loops: CDR1 SQVTM, CDR2 ANQGSEA. The CDR3 covers 12 residues. The DNA for the CDR3 is TGCAGCGTGCTTAGATTGCGGGATGAGCAGTTCTTC. It is translated as CSVLRLRDEQFF.

Turning to this clone: Other DNA variants within this sample encode the same CDR3. This sequence joins TRBV9 and TRBJ1-1, with D possibly being TRBD1 (6 bases). The ends were cut back, 0 bases at V and 1 base at J, with 7 bases in the middle. Germline V gives CDR1 SGDLS, CDR2 YYNGEE. This CDR3 comprises 14 residues. The CDR3 loop reads CASSVVGGNTEAFF. CDR3 in DNA: TGTGCCAGCAGCGTAGTAGGGGGGAACACTGAAGCTTTCTTT. The variable domain in full, with the rest retrieved from reference TRBV9 and TRBJ1-1, is DSGVTQTPKHLITATGQRVTLRCSPRSGDLSVYWYQQSLDQGLQFLIQYYNGEERAKGNILERFSAQQFPDLHSELNLSSLELGDSALYFCASSVVGGNTEAFFGQGTRLTVV.

This clone came up once. The chain combines TRBV28 with TRBJ2-5; tentative D call: TRBD2 (6 bases). The ends were cut back, 8 bases at V and 1 base at J, with 11 bases in the middle. The germline CDR1 and CDR2 sequences are MDHEN and SYDVKM. The CDR3 covers 13 residues. The CDR3 here is CASGLAVQETQYF. The CDR3, as DNA: TGTGCCAGCGGCTTAGCGGTCCAAGAGACCCAGTACTTC.

J is TRBJ1-1 and V is TRBV7-8; tentative D call: TRBD1 (5 bases). This CDR3 spans 16 amino acids. Germline V gene data show CDR1 as SGHVS and CDR2 as FQNEAQ. Trimming left V 2 bases short and J 4 bases short, with 17 bases between. The CDR3 nucleotides read TGTGCCAGCAGCTTACAGGGAGGAGGTCTGGGCACTGAAGCTTTCTTT. Its protein product is CASSLQGGGLGTEAFF.

This chain joins TRBV10-1 and TRBJ2-7; D not resolved. Germline V gene lookup returns CDR1 WNHNN and CDR2 SYGVQD (reference sequence). The CDR3 totals 14 residues. The V end was cut by 0 bases, the J end by 2 bases, with 8 bases between. CDR3 protein: CASSESGSPYEQYF. The DNA of the CDR3 is TGCGCCAGCAGTGAGTCGGGCAGCCCCTACGAGCAGTACTTC.

The rearrangement joins TRBV4-1 to TRBJ2-1; 10 positions match TRBD2. Germline CDR1 reads MGHRA; CDR2 reads YSYEKL. Trimming took 6 bases from V and 7 from J; bases not matched to a gene: 15. The CDR3 spans 17 residues. In DNA, the CDR3 is TGCGCCAGCAGAAGAGGAGCGGGAGGGCCTGGACGAAATGAGCAGTTCTTC. This codes for CASRRGAGGPGRNEQFF.

V usage is TRBV2 and J usage is TRBJ1-1; D gene uncertain. Trimming left V 8 bases short and J 4 bases short, with 14 bases between. Germline V gene lookup returns CDR1 SNHLY and CDR2 FYNNEI. The CDR3 extends over 13 amino acids. The CDR3, as DNA: TGTGCCAGCTCCGGGGAAGGAATCACTGAAGCTTTCTTT. Translated, it gives CASSGEGITEAFF.

J is TRBJ2-4 and V is TRBV5-1, with TRBD2 identical over 10 bases. CDR3 size: 15 residues. From germline, CDR1 is SGHRS and CDR2 YFSETQ. V lost 0 bases to trimming and J lost 7 bases; unmatched junction nucleotides: 4. CDR3 DNA sequence: TGCGCCAGCAGCTTGGAGGCTAGCGGGAGTAACATTCAGTACTTC. Protein: CASSLEASGSNIQYF.

The chain employs TRBV12-2 and TRBJ2-7; the table calls TRBD1, which could not be checked here. TRBV12-2 is listed as a pseudogene. The CDR3 extends over 15 amino acids. The CDR3 reads CASRPNQAGPYEQYF. CDR3 DNA sequence: TGTGCAAGTCGCCCTAACCAGGCAGGCCCCTACGAGCAGTACTTC.

The chain combines TRBV11-2 with TRBJ2-1; D is unresolved. This CDR3 spans 16 amino acids. The germline gives CDR1 SGHAT, CDR2 FQNNGV. V lost 1 base to trimming and J lost 5 bases, with 15 bases between them. CDR3 bases: TGTGCCAGCAGCTTAGCGATCTACGGGTCCCACAATGAGCAGTTCTTC. Its protein is CASSLAIYGSHNEQFF.

This clone came up once. The CDR3 loop reads CASKGTGNNQPQHF. In nucleotides, the CDR3 is TGTGCCAGCAAAGGGACAGGGAACAATCAGCCCCAGCATTTT. The chain uses TRBV2 and TRBJ1-5; 9 bases match TRBD1. Germline trimming cut 7 bases from V and 3 bases from J; bases unmatched to any gene: 4. From germline, CDR1 is SNHLY and CDR2 FYNNEI. This CDR3 has 14 amino acids. Supplemented by reference TRBV2 and TRBJ1-5, the full variable domain reads EPEVTQTPSHQVTQMGQEVILRCVPISNHLYFYWYRQILGQKVEFLVSFYNNEISEKSEIFDDQFSVERPDGSNFTLKIRSTKLEDSAMYFCASKGTGNNQPQHFGDGTRLSIL.

The chain uses TRBV4-1 and TRBJ2-5; weak D call: TRBD1 (6 bases). Germline-derived CDR1 and CDR2 are MGHRA and YSYEKL. The V and J ends lost 3 bases and 0 bases respectively, with 11 bases between them. The CDR3 covers 15 residues. As DNA, the CDR3 is TGCGCCAGCAGCCAGTCCCAGGGGAACCAAGAGACCCAGTACTTC. Translating it yields CASSQSQGNQETQYF.

The chain recombines TRBV4-1 with TRBJ2-6, with D tentatively TRBD1 (6 bases). The CDR3 length is 17 residues. Germline V gives CDR1 MGHRA, CDR2 YSYEKL. Trimming stripped 3 bases from V and 0 bases from J, with 12 bases between. This CDR3 is CASSQAGTLSGANVLTF. CDR3 sequence (DNA): TGCGCCAGCAGCCAGGCCGGGACACTCTCTGGGGCCAACGTCCTGACTTTC.

The CDR3 nucleotides read TGTGCCAGCAGTGAAGCAGGGGAGGGCGGGATGGGGGAGACCCAGTACTTC. Encoded protein: CASSEAGEGGMGETQYF. The chain employs TRBV2 and TRBJ2-5; 7 bases match TRBD2. The V gene's germline CDR1 is SNHLY and CDR2 FYNNEI. This CDR3 is built from 17 residues. With 0 bases clipped from V and 5 bases from J, the junction kept 12 bases outside the gene matches. The full variable domain, rest sourced from reference TRBV2 and TRBJ2-5, is EPEVTQTPSHQVTQMGQEVILRCVPISNHLYFYWYRQILGQKVEFLVSFYNNEISEKSEIFDDQFSVERPDGSNFTLKIRSTKLEDSAMYFCASSEAGEGGMGETQYFGPGTRLLVL.

CDR3 protein: CASSPIANSYEQYF. CDR3 coding DNA: TGTGCCAGCAGTCCTATAGCCAACTCCTACGAGCAGTACTTC. This sequence joins TRBV28 and TRBJ2-7, with D uncertain. Deletions cut 5 bases from V and 0 bases from J, with 11 bases between. Per germline, CDR1 MDHEN and CDR2 SYDVKM. The CDR3 is made up of 14 amino acids.

This chain connects TRBV25-1 to TRBJ1-3; D unclear. CDR1 and CDR2 (germline): MGHDK, SYGVNS. Trimming cost V 4 bases and J 0 bases, with 7 bases left between them. This CDR3 comprises 14 residues. CDR3 nucleotides: TGTGCCAGCAGTGTTCCTTCCTCTGGAAACACCATATATTTT. Its translation: CASSVPSSGNTIYF.

The chain recombines TRBV21-1 with TRBJ2-1; whether TRBD2, the table's D call, matches the DNA was not checked. TRBV21-1 is marked as a pseudogene. The CDR3 contains 18 residues. The CDR3 sequence: CASSKGERDLIRFNEQFF. CDR3 in DNA: TGTGCCAGCAGCAAAGGAGAGCGGGACCTCATACGATTCAATGAGCAGTTCTTC.

The rearrangement links TRBV7-2 to TRBJ2-7, with a weak D call TRBD2 (6 bases). Deletions cut 5 bases from V and 1 base from J, with 15 bases between. This CDR3 comprises 15 residues. Germline loops: CDR1 SGHTA, CDR2 FQGNSA. CDR3 DNA: TGTGCCAGCAGCCCCGGGGGAACGAGGTCCTACGAGCAGTACTTC. Its protein is CASSPGGTRSYEQYF.

The chain uses TRBV5-5 and TRBJ2-7; 7 bases are a match to TRBD1. The CDR3 extends over 17 amino acids. Germline CDR1 SGHKS, CDR2 YYEKEE (reference sequence). Losses at the gene ends were 0 bases for V and 2 bases for J; bases not matched to a gene: 11. The CDR3 reads CASSLDYFDRVAYEQYF. The CDR3 DNA reads TGTGCCAGCAGCTTGGACTACTTTGACAGGGTTGCCTACGAGCAGTACTTC.

CDR3 sequence (DNA): TGTGCCAGCAGTTCATCCTACGAGCAGTACTTC. Its protein product is CASSSSYEQYF. This chain connects TRBV27 to TRBJ2-7; D remains unclear. Germline V gives CDR1 MNHEY, CDR2 SMNVEV (reference sequence). There are 11 residues in the CDR3. With 4 bases removed from V and 1 base from J, the gap between germline ends came to 2 bases.

Only one count was recorded for this clone. The chain carries TRBV2 and TRBJ1-6; tentatively, D is TRBD1 (5 bases). Trimming shortened V by 8 bases and J by 10 bases, and 21 bases separated the two germline ends. The germline V gene encodes CDR1 SNHLY and CDR2 FYNNEI. The CDR3 runs to 15 residues. The CDR3 reads CASGGEAPRASPLHF. The CDR3 DNA sequence: TGTGCCAGCGGAGGGGAGGCCCCTCGGGCGTCACCCCTCCACTTT.

The genes are TRBV10-3 and TRBJ1-2; unclear D gene. From germline, CDR1 is ENHRY and CDR2 SYGVKD. V was cut by 4 bases and J by 7 bases, with 10 bases left in between. There are 12 residues in the CDR3. The CDR3 DNA follows: TGTGCCATCAGTGTCGGGGAGGCTGGCTACACCTTC. Protein: CAISVGEAGYTF.

The genes are TRBV7-9 and TRBJ1-2; weak D call: TRBD1 (6 bases). Germline V gene data show CDR1 as SEHNR and CDR2 as FQNEAQ (reference sequence). The CDR3 contains 13 residues. Trimming left V 5 bases short and J 4 bases short, with 11 bases between. CDR3 sequence (DNA): TGTGCCAGCAGCAAGACAGGTTCCTATGGCTACACCTTC. Its protein is CASSKTGSYGYTF.